The rows below give T cell receptor beta chains drawn from one sample of a study of blood T cells in healthy people across ages. TCRdb analysed the 5' RACE reads with MiXCR anew, one entry per CDR3 protein. The data show 600,000 or so distinct CDR3 sequences, with about 30% seen just once and 15% to 18% held by the top ten. Material: blood. The receptors come from a woman of 80 years or more in good health. Each CDR3 is given with its conserved first and last residue. A D gene is named only where the DNA matches it firmly. Expanded clones are given a class, and other clones once, few, many or no size at all.

d_call: TRBD2; clone_size: many; j_call: TRBJ2-1; v_call: TRBV2; cdr3_nt: TGTGCCAGCAGTCCCCCCGGGACTAGCGGGCGCTACAATGAGCAGTTCTTC; cdr3_aa: CASSPPGTSGRYNEQFF
d_call: .; clone_size: many; j_call: TRBJ2-5; v_call: TRBV29-1; cdr3_nt: TGCAGCGTACCGGGACGTCAAGAGACCCAGTACTTC; cdr3_aa: CSVPGRQETQYF
d_call: TRBD2; clone_size: .; j_call: TRBJ2-5; v_call: TRBV7-9; cdr3_nt: TGTGCCAGCAGCTTCGGACTAGGCAATGAGCAGTACTTC; cdr3_aa: CASSFGLGNEQYF
d_call: TRBD1; clone_size: few; j_call: TRBJ2-7; v_call: TRBV7-2; cdr3_nt: TGTGCCAGCAGCTTTCAGGACAGGGGCATATACGAGCAGTACTTC; cdr3_aa: CASSFQDRGIYEQYF
d_call: TRBD1; clone_size: .; j_call: TRBJ1-5; v_call: TRBV28; cdr3_nt: TGTGCCAGCAGCTCCCCACATCGACAGGGTGATCAGCCCCAGCATTTT; cdr3_aa: CASSSPHRQGDQPQHF
d_call: TRBD1; clone_size: .; j_call: TRBJ2-1; v_call: TRBV5-1; cdr3_nt: TGCGCCAGCAGAAAGACCGGGACAGGGGAAAATGAGCAGTTCTTC; cdr3_aa: CASRKTGTGENEQFF
d_call: .; clone_size: .; j_call: TRBJ2-7; v_call: TRBV5-1; cdr3_nt: TGCGCCAGCAGTCTGCCCTCCTGCGAGCAGTACTTC; cdr3_aa: CASSLPSCEQYF
d_call: TRBD1; clone_size: .; j_call: TRBJ2-5; v_call: TRBV12-3/TRBV12-4; cdr3_nt: TGTGCCAGCAGTTTAGCGCGGGACAGGCCCATCCCGTACTTC; cdr3_aa: CASSLARDRPIPYF
d_call: .; clone_size: once; j_call: TRBJ1-4; v_call: TRBV7-2; cdr3_nt: TGTGCCAGCAGCTTAGCGCGGCCAAGGGGAAGGGGTGAAAAACTGTTTTTT; cdr3_aa: CASSLARPRGRGEKLFF
d_call: .; clone_size: many; j_call: TRBJ2-7; v_call: TRBV20-1; cdr3_nt: TGCAGTGCTAGGACTGTGGGGTTGTACGAGCAGTACTTC; cdr3_aa: CSARTVGLYEQYF
d_call: TRBD2; clone_size: many; j_call: TRBJ2-7; v_call: TRBV7-8; cdr3_nt: TGTGCCAGCAGCTTAGCGGGGGGGAACTTAAGGCCGTCCTACGAGCAGTACTTC; cdr3_aa: CASSLAGGNLRPSYEQYF
d_call: .; clone_size: .; j_call: TRBJ2-7; v_call: TRBV7-2; cdr3_nt: TGTGCCAGCAGCTTACAGACTAGTTACGAGCAGTACTTC; cdr3_aa: CASSLQTSYEQYF
d_call: TRBD1; clone_size: .; j_call: TRBJ1-2; v_call: TRBV5-1; cdr3_nt: TGCGCCAGCAGTTCCGACCGTGGGACAGTTTATGGCTACACCTTC; cdr3_aa: CASSSDRGTVYGYTF
d_call: .; clone_size: few; j_call: TRBJ2-2; v_call: TRBV11-2; cdr3_nt: TGTGCCAGCAGCTTAGAAGTCAGCCTGAACACCGGGGAGCTGTTTTTT; cdr3_aa: CASSLEVSLNTGELFF
d_call: TRBD2; clone_size: few; j_call: TRBJ2-5; v_call: TRBV5-1; cdr3_nt: TGCGCCAGCAGCCCACTAGCGCAGCAAGAGACCCAGTACTTC; cdr3_aa: CASSPLAQQETQYF
d_call: .; clone_size: few; j_call: TRBJ1-5; v_call: TRBV28; cdr3_nt: TGTGCCAGCAGCCGTCGGGACCAGCCCCAGCATTTT; cdr3_aa: CASSRRDQPQHF
d_call: .; clone_size: .; j_call: TRBJ2-7; v_call: TRBV5-1; cdr3_nt: TGCGCCAGCAGCTTCCACGGCTACGAGCAGTACTTC; cdr3_aa: CASSFHGYEQYF
d_call: TRBD1; clone_size: many; j_call: TRBJ2-7; v_call: TRBV6-6; cdr3_nt: TGTGCCAGCAGTTACCGGGACAGGTACGACGAGCAGTACTTC; cdr3_aa: CASSYRDRYDEQYF
d_call: .; clone_size: .; j_call: TRBJ1-5; v_call: TRBV6-2/TRBV6-3; cdr3_nt: TGTGCCAGCAGTTACTCGGGGCCCCAGCGGCTATATAGCAATCAGCCCCAGCATTTT; cdr3_aa: CASSYSGPQRLYSNQPQHF
d_call: TRBD2; clone_size: few; j_call: TRBJ2-7; v_call: TRBV2; cdr3_nt: TGTGCCAGCACGGGGGGGCAATACGAGCAGTACTTC; cdr3_aa: CASTGGQYEQYF